This T cell receptor beta chain comes out of a study of blood T cells in healthy people across ages. There are a few counts of this clonotype. Sample-barcoded 5' priming and a J-beta primer mix drove a second PCR of 7 to 11 cycles. From the 5' RACE reads, TCRdb called clonotypes with MiXCR, one entry per CDR3 protein. The repertoire consists of some 1.4 million distinct CDR3 sequences, with 42% occurring once and the leading ten covering 7% to 9.5%. This CDR3 has 15 residues. The germline CDR1 and CDR2 sequences are SNHLY and FYNNEI. Trimming shortened V by 4 bases and J by 4 bases, and 14 bases separated the two germline ends.

The J gene is TRBJ2-1, the V gene TRBV2; D possibly uses TRBD1 or TRBD2 (5 bases each). The TCR comes from a woman aged 18 to 35 in good health. The specimen sequenced was blood. The DNA for the CDR3 is TGTGCCAGCAGTGGGAGCGGTGGGGGTTACAATGAGCAGTTCTTC. Encoded protein: CASSGSGGGYNEQFF.